Described below is a single T cell receptor (beta chain) sequence and its context. The entry originates in a study of blood T cell repertoires in COVID-19. In the original processing: Estimation of nucleated cell counts relied on the amplification of reference gene primers. This table comes from immunoSEQ multiplex PCR, and its TCRdb copy is limited to in-frame clones, with some not included. V and J calls plus clone size are reproduced from that table; the DNA served to infer D and trimming. The table records around 100,000 clones, approximately 89% of them present only once. Trimming cost V 5 bases and J 1 base; bases outside gene matches: 7. CDR1 is SSHAT, CDR2 FNYEAQ, per germline (reference sequence). The CDR3 is 15 residues long.

The chain has TRBV7-7 and TRBJ2-7; 8 bases fit TRBD1. The sequencing sample was made of peripheral blood. This TCR was recovered from a human donor in a cohort sampled during active COVID-19. CDR3: CASSQPGQVSYEQYF. CDR3 in DNA: TGTGCCAGCAGCCAGCCGGGACAGGTATCCTACGAGCAGTACTTC. Full variable domain (rest looked up from reference TRBV7-7 and TRBJ2-7): GAGVSQSPRYKVTKRGQDVTLRCDPISSHATLYWYQQALGQGPEFLTYFNYEAQPDKSGLPSDRFSAERPEGSISTLTIQRTEQRDSAMYRCASSQPGQVSYEQYFGPGTRLTVT.